This TCR beta chain was documented in a study of radiotherapy plus CTLA-4 blockade in lung cancer. Study-wide results and limits: Together with interferon-beta, which increased in serum after radiation, early dynamic changes in blood T cell clones were reportedly the best predictors of response.

The CDR3 is 14 amino acids. Germline loops: CDR1 SGHTA, CDR2 FQGNSA. J gave up 2 bases and V 5 bases, and 2 bases lay outside the gene matches. The repertoire was sequenced with immunoSEQ multiplex PCR; TCRdb's copy has only in-frame clones and lacks some. The data hold roughly 60,000 clones, with approximately 76% observed a single time. Worth noting for this clone: Antigen specificity is unknown. Other DNA sequences from this sample encode an identical CDR3 as well.

This material consisted of peripheral blood, taken from a patient treated with radiotherapy plus ipilimumab. This TCR derives from a human donor with non-small cell lung cancer who had a complete response to radiotherapy plus ipilimumab. The chain is built from TRBV7-2 and TRBJ1-5; 8 bases align to TRBD1. For the CDR3, the DNA is TGTGCCAGCAGCCCGGACAGGGGCAATCAGCCCCAGCATTTT. It is translated as CASSPDRGNQPQHF.